The entry below gives a single TCR beta chain sequence along with its context. Its antigen is not identified. The data were taken from a study of PD-1 blockade in classical Hodgkin lymphoma. Each of the patients experienced relapse following autologous stem cell transplantation, and their brentuximab vedotin exposure differed. Study conclusions and caveats: A significant rise in TCR diversity was seen by C4D1 for CD4+ cells but not for CD8+ cells. Similar baseline diversity was found in complete responders and newly diagnosed patients. Newly diagnosed patients reportedly trailed healthy donors in baseline TCR diversity. Reasons behind the repertoire differences stay unclear, perhaps disease activity or earlier therapy.

The protocol was immunoSEQ multiplex PCR, while the TCRdb copy is restricted to in-frame clones and leaves out a portion. The sample comprises about 14,000 clones, about 80% of which are singletons, and about 20% rests with the top ten. Trimming cost V 4 bases and J 0 bases, with 10 bases left between them. Germline V CDR1 and CDR2: SGHTS, YDEGEE. This CDR3 is built from 14 residues. This chain uses TRBV5-8 with TRBJ1-1; D not resolved. Specimen: peripheral blood mononuclear cells (PBMCs), collected at baseline. This sequence was found in a human donor with classical Hodgkin lymphoma. Written as DNA, the CDR3 is TGTGCCAGCAGCCGCGGACGGCTGAACACTGAAGCTTTCTTT. Its protein product is CASSRGRLNTEAFF.